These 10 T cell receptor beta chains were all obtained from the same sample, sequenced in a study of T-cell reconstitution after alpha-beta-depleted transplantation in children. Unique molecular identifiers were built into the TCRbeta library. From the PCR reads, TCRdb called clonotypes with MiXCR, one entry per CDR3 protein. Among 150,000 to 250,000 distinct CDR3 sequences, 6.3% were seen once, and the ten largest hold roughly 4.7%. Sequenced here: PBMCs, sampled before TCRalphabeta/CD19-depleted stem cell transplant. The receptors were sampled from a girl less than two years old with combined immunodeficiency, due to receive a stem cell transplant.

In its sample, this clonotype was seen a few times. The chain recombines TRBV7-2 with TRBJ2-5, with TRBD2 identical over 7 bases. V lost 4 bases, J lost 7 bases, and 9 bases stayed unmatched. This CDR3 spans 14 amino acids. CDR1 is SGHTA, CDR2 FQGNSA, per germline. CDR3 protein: CASSSGLVGGTQYF. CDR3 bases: TGTGCCAGCAGCTCTGGACTAGTTGGGGGGACCCAGTACTTC.

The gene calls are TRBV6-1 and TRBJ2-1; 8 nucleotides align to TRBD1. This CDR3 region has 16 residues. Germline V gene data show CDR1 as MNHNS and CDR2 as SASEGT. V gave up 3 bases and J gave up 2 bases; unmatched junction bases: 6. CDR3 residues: CASSDKDREPYNEQFF. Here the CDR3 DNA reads TGTGCCAGCAGTGATAAGGACAGGGAGCCCTACAATGAGCAGTTCTTC.

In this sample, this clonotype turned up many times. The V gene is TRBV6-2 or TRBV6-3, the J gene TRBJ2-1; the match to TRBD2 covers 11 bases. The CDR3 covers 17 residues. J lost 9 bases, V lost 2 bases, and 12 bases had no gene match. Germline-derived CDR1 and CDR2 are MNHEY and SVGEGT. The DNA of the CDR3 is TGTGCCAGCAGTTACCCGGGCCTAGCGGGGGGCTCCGGTGAGCAGTTCTTC. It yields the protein CASSYPGLAGGSGEQFF.

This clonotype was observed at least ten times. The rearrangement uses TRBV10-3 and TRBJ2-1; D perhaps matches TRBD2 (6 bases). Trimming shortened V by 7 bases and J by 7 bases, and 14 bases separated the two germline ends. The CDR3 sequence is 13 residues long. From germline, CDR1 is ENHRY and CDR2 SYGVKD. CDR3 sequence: CAINTGRRNEQFF. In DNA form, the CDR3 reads TGTGCCATCAATACCGGGAGAAGGAATGAGCAGTTCTTC.

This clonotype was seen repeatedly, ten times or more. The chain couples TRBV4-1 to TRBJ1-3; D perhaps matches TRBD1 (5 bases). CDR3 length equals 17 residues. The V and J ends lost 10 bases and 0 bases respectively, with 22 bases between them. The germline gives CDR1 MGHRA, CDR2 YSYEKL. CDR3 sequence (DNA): TGCGCCATCTCTAAGGGGCCTGTGATATCCTCTGGAAACACCATATATTTT. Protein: CAISKGPVISSGNTIYF.

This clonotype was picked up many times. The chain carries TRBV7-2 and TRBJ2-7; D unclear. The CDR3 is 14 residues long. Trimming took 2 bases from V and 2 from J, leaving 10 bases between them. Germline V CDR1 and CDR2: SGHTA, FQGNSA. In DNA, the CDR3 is TGTGCCAGCAGCTTACGCGAGCTTGCCTACGAGCAGTACTTC. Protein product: CASSLRELAYEQYF. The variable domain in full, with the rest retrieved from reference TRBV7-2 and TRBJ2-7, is GAGVSQSPSNKVTEKGKDVELRCDPISGHTALYWYRQSLGQGLEFLIYFQGNSAPDKSGLPSDRFSAERTGGSVSTLTIQRTQQEDSAVYLCASSLRELAYEQYFGPGTRLTVT.

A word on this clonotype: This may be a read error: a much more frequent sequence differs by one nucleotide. CDR3 protein: CASSFLFQGFTSTDAQYF. CDR3 in DNA: TGTGCCAGCAGTTTCCTCTTCCAGGGATTTACTAGCACAGATGCGCAGTATTTT. The chain carries TRBV6-5 and TRBJ2-3; the D gene is possibly TRBD2 (6 bases). The CDR3 runs 18 residues. The germline V gene encodes CDR1 MNHEY and CDR2 SVGAGI.

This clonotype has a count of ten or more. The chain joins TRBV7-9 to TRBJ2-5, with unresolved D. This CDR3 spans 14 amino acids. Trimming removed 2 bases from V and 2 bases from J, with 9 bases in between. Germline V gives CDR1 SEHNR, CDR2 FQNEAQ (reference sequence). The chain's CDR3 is CASSLRPGQETQYF. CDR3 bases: TGTGCCAGCAGCTTACGGCCAGGTCAAGAGACCCAGTACTTC.

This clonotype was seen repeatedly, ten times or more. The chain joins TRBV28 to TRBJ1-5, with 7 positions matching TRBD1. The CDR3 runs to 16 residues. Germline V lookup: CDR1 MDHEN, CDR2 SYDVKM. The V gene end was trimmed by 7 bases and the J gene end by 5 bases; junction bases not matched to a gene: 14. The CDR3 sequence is CASTARQGARYQPQHF. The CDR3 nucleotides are TGTGCCAGCACCGCAAGACAGGGCGCCCGCTATCAGCCCCAGCATTTT.

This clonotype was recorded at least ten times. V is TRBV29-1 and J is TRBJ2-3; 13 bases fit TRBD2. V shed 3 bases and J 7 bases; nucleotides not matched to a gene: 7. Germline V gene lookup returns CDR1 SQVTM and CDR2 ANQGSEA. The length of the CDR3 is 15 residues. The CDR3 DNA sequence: TGCAGCGTTGATTCGGGACTAGCGGGGTTTAATACGCAGTATTTT. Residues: CSVDSGLAGFNTQYF.